One sample yielded the 26 T cell receptor beta chains listed below, sequenced in a study of OX40 agonist ivuxolimab in advanced cancers. TCRdb's copy holds only in-frame clones and misses some; the assay was immunoSEQ multiplex PCR. Among more than 70,000 clones listed, roughly 85% were seen once. The sample was CD4+ or CD8+ T cells sorted from blood, taken in a trial of the OX40 agonist ivuxolimab. Receptor source: an adult with an advanced solid tumor such as melanoma, head and neck, liver or kidney cancer.

The V gene is TRBV11-1, the J gene TRBJ2-5; 9 nucleotides line up with TRBD2. Losses at the gene ends were 5 bases for V and 4 bases for J; bases not matched to a gene: 5. The germline V gene encodes CDR1 SGHAT and CDR2 FQDESV (reference sequence). CDR3 length equals 14 residues. The CDR3 nucleotides are TGTGCCAGCAGCATTAGCGGGGGTGCAGAGACCCAGTACTTC. It translates to CASSISGGAETQYF.

The chain has TRBV19 and TRBJ2-6; D is undetermined. This CDR3 has 15 amino acids. V was trimmed by 6 bases and J by 3 bases, leaving 12 bases between them. Per germline, CDR1 LNHDA and CDR2 SQIVND (reference sequence). The CDR3 loop is CASSPGVGGANVLTF. CDR3 nucleotides: TGTGCCAGTAGCCCTGGGGTCGGTGGGGCCAACGTCCTGACTTTC.

As DNA, the CDR3 is TGTGCCTGGAGTTCGGACTCTAACAATGAGCAGTTCTTC. Translating it yields CAWSSDSNNEQFF. This chain uses TRBV30 with TRBJ2-1, with D tentatively TRBD2 (5 bases). The CDR3 length is 13 residues. Germline V gives CDR1 GTSNPN, CDR2 SVGIG (reference sequence). V lost 2 bases and J 5 bases, leaving 10 bases between the germline ends.

This clone was seen only a few times. The chain combines TRBV5-6 with TRBJ2-7; TRBD1 agrees at 8 bases. Germline V gene lookup returns CDR1 SGHDT and CDR2 YYEEEE. V was clipped by 4 bases and J by 2 bases; unmatched bases: 5. CDR3 size: 14 residues. The CDR3 loop is CASSRGQGTYEQYF. In DNA, the CDR3 is TGTGCCAGCAGCCGTGGACAGGGAACCTACGAGCAGTACTTC.

The CDR3: CASSQSQGRNTGELFF. CDR3 DNA sequence: TGTGCCAGCAGCCAGTCCCAGGGAAGGAACACCGGGGAGCTGTTTTTT. This chain links TRBV4-2 with TRBJ2-2; D is perhaps TRBD1 (5 bases). The CDR3 is 16 amino acids. Trimming shortened V by 3 bases and J by 1 base, and 12 bases separated the two germline ends. In germline, CDR1 is LGHNA, CDR2 YNFKEQ.

The chain couples TRBV10-3 to TRBJ1-6; possible D gene TRBD1, 5 bases. Per the germline V gene, CDR1 is ENHRY and CDR2 is SYGVKD. The CDR3 contains 14 residues. V was clipped by 3 bases and J by 10 bases, with 13 bases between them. CDR3 amino acids: CAISDGRVSSPLHF. The CDR3 DNA sequence: TGTGCCATCAGTGATGGCAGGGTTTCATCACCCCTCCACTTT.

CDR3 residues: CASSLKVNYDEQFF. CDR3 bases: TGTGCCAGCAGCTTAAAAGTCAACTATGACGAGCAGTTCTTC. The V gene is TRBV7-6, the J gene TRBJ2-1; D ambiguous. The CDR3 consists of 14 residues. V lost 2 bases to trimming and J lost 10 bases, with 15 bases between them. From germline, CDR1 is SGHVS and CDR2 FNYEAQ.

V and J are TRBV27 and TRBJ1-4; D possibly corresponds to TRBD1 (5 bases). Per germline, CDR1 MNHEY and CDR2 SMNVEV (reference sequence). The CDR3 runs to 17 residues. V was shortened by 6 bases and J by 7 bases, with 24 bases between the two germline ends. The CDR3 DNA reads TGTGCCAGCAGGGGAACCGGGACCACCACGACGGCTGAAAAACTGTTTTTT. It is translated as CASRGTGTTTTAEKLFF.

With respect to this clone: The same CDR3 also results from other DNA sequences found in this sample. The genes are TRBV5-1 and TRBJ2-1; 11 nucleotides match TRBD1. CDR1 and CDR2 (germline): SGHRS, YFSETQ. CDR3 length: 19 residues. V trimming: 0 bases; J trimming: 0 bases; junction bases outside the gene matches: 8. The CDR3 is CASSLGTGGSLSSYNEQFF. Here the CDR3 DNA reads TGCGCCAGCAGCTTGGGGACAGGGGGCTCCCTCAGCTCCTACAATGAGCAGTTCTTC.

V and J are TRBV28 and TRBJ1-1, with D tentatively TRBD1 (5 bases). CDR1 and CDR2 from the germline V gene are MDHEN and SYDVKM. The CDR3 length is 13 residues. Trimming left V 5 bases short and J 10 bases short, with 17 bases between. CDR3 residues: CASSPPGGLGAFF. In DNA, the CDR3 is TGTGCCAGCAGTCCCCCTGGGGGATTGGGAGCTTTCTTT. The whole variable domain, remainder taken from reference TRBV28 and TRBJ1-1, is DVKVTQSSRYLVKRTGEKVFLECVQDMDHENMFWYRQDPGLGLRLIYFSYDVKMKEKGDIPEGYSVSREKKERFSLILESASTNQTSMYLCASSPPGGLGAFFGQGTRLTVV.

The rearrangement uses TRBV5-6 and TRBJ2-3, with 10 bases aligning to TRBD2. Trimming took 3 bases from V and 1 from J; bases not matched to a gene: 2. Germline V gene sequence: CDR1 SGHDT, CDR2 YYEEEE. CDR3 length: 15 residues. CDR3 coding DNA: TGTGCCAGCAGCTCTCTAGCGGGGGGCACAGATACGCAGTATTTT. This sequence encodes CASSSLAGGTDTQYF.

The CDR3 region has the DNA TGTGCCAGCAGCTGGGGCTCAAAGGGCGCGGGCACTGAAGCTTTCTTT. Amino acid sequence: CASSWGSKGAGTEAFF. The chain couples TRBV5-4 to TRBJ1-1; perhaps TRBD1 as D (5 bases). CDR1 and CDR2 from the germline V gene are SGHNT and YYREEE (reference sequence). With 3 bases removed from V and 4 bases from J, the gap between germline ends came to 19 bases. The CDR3 has 16 residues.

The chain joins TRBV5-4 to TRBJ1-1; TRBD1 matches 8 bases. Germline trimming cut 2 bases from V and 1 base from J; bases unmatched to any gene: 4. Germline CDR1 SGHNT, CDR2 YYREEE (reference sequence). The CDR3 covers 15 residues. CDR3 DNA sequence: TGTGCCAGCAGCTTATCGACAGGGGCGAACACTGAAGCTTTCTTT. Translated, it gives CASSLSTGANTEAFF.

The V and J genes are TRBV4-2 and TRBJ1-6; D remains unclear. V was clipped by 10 bases and J by 7 bases, with 14 bases between them. Germline V CDR1 and CDR2: LGHNA, YNFKEQ. The CDR3 runs 13 residues. The CDR3 here is CATGFGTNSPLHF. The CDR3, as DNA: TGTGCCACAGGATTCGGCACCAATTCACCCCTCCACTTT.

This rearrangement joins TRBV6-5 to TRBJ1-2; D unclear. The V end was cut by 2 bases, the J end by 4 bases, with 11 bases between. The CDR3 loop spans 14 amino acids. CDR1 is MNHEY and CDR2 is SVGAGI in the germline V gene. The CDR3 protein is CASSYDTNLYGYTF. As DNA, the CDR3 is TGTGCCAGCAGTTACGACACCAACCTCTATGGCTACACCTTC.

The V call is TRBV29-1, the J call TRBJ2-5; D possibly corresponds to TRBD1 (6 bases). CDR1 and CDR2 (germline): SQVTM, ANQGSEA. This CDR3 region has 14 residues. V lost 7 bases to trimming and J lost 5 bases, with 20 bases between them. CDR3 DNA sequence: TGCAGCGCCAGTAACAGGGTGGGCATGGAGACCCAGTACTTC. Translation: CSASNRVGMETQYF.

V and J are TRBV6-5 and TRBJ1-2; TRBD1 agrees at 7 bases. Trimming took 4 bases from V and 1 from J; bases not matched to a gene: 9. This CDR3 is 16 amino acids long. From germline, CDR1 is MNHEY and CDR2 SVGAGI. The CDR3 DNA follows: TGTGCCAGCAGTTTCTATAGACAGGGAATTAACTATGGCTACACCTTC. Its protein product is CASSFYRQGINYGYTF.

A remark on this clone: The sample holds other DNA sequences that translate to the same CDR3. This chain connects TRBV7-3 to TRBJ1-1, with unresolved D. The ends were cut back, 2 bases at V and 1 base at J, with 8 bases in the middle. Germline assignment: CDR1 SGHTA and CDR2 FQGTGA. The CDR3 length is 14 residues. CDR3 DNA: TGTGCCAGCAGCTTATACGCTGGGAACACTGAAGCTTTCTTT. Its protein is CASSLYAGNTEAFF.

V is TRBV19 and J is TRBJ1-5, with D possibly matching TRBD1 (6 bases). The germline CDR1 and CDR2 sequences are LNHDA and SQIVND (reference sequence). V gave up 9 bases and J gave up 1 base, with 10 bases separating them. CDR3 length: 13 amino acids. The chain's CDR3 is CASGDTSNQPQHF. The CDR3 DNA reads TGTGCCAGCGGGGACACCAGCAATCAGCCCCAGCATTTT.

This clone was seen once. The genes are TRBV6-6 and TRBJ2-7; D is unresolved. This CDR3 has 14 amino acids. Germline lookup yields CDR1 MNHNY and CDR2 SVGAGI (reference sequence). The germline V and J ends were trimmed by 0 bases and 3 bases, with 9 bases remaining between them. As DNA, the CDR3 is TGTGCCAGCAGTTACTCGACGGCGATCTACGAGCAGTACTTC. It yields the protein CASSYSTAIYEQYF.

The rearrangement links TRBV19 to TRBJ2-1; D gene unclear. This CDR3 region has 15 residues. Germline V lookup: CDR1 LNHDA, CDR2 SQIVND (reference sequence). V shed 5 bases and J shed 2 bases, with 13 bases lying between them. The CDR3 spells CASSRSLDTYNEQFF. The CDR3 bases are TGTGCCAGTAGTCGTTCGCTAGATACCTACAATGAGCAGTTCTTC.

This chain connects TRBV10-3 to TRBJ2-1, with 8 bases matching TRBD1. The V segment lost 0 bases and the J segment 10 bases; nucleotides outside the gene matches: 5. Germline lookup yields CDR1 ENHRY and CDR2 SYGVKD. The CDR3 loop spans 14 amino acids. The CDR3 sequence: CAISESGTGIEQFF. Here the CDR3 DNA reads TGTGCCATCAGTGAGTCAGGGACAGGTATCGAGCAGTTCTTC.

The V and J genes are TRBV6-5 and TRBJ1-5; 7 nucleotides align to TRBD1. V shed 4 bases and J 5 bases; nucleotides not matched to a gene: 8. CDR3 length equals 15 residues. Germline V gene data show CDR1 as MNHEY and CDR2 as SVGAGI. CDR3 in amino acids: CASSLDRNWYQPQHF. For the CDR3, the DNA is TGTGCCAGCAGTTTGGACAGGAATTGGTATCAGCCCCAGCATTTT.

The rearrangement links TRBV7-3 to TRBJ1-1; 8 bases are a match to TRBD1. The CDR3 runs to 15 residues. Germline V gene sequence: CDR1 SGHTA, CDR2 FQGTGA. V gave up 5 bases and J gave up 4 bases; unmatched junction bases: 9. DNA for the CDR3: TGTGCCAGCAGCCAAGGACAGGGCGGGGGCACTGAAGCTTTCTTT. It is translated as CASSQGQGGGTEAFF.

The chain recombines TRBV5-6 with TRBJ1-2; maybe TRBD1 (5 bases). The V and J ends lost 3 bases and 8 bases respectively, with 14 bases between them. The CDR3 is made up of 13 amino acids. Germline V CDR1 and CDR2: SGHDT, YYEEEE. CDR3 bases: TGTGCCAGCAGCTCGGTAGGGGTCGGAGGCTACACCTTC. Translated: CASSSVGVGGYTF. Using reference TRBV5-6 and TRBJ1-2 for the parts outside the CDR3, the full variable domain is DAGVTQSPTHLIKTRGQQVTLRCSPKSGHDTVSWYQQALGQGPQFIFQYYEEEERQRGNFPDRFSGHQFPNYSSELNVNALLLGDSALYLCASSSVGVGGYTFGSGTRLTVV.

The J gene is TRBJ2-7, the V gene TRBV5-4; 9 bases match TRBD1. The ends lost 0 bases at V and 9 bases at J; junction bases unmatched: 7. This CDR3 region has 14 residues. Germline V lookup: CDR1 SGHNT, CDR2 YYREEE (reference sequence). The CDR3 is CASSLGTGEMGQYF. The DNA of the CDR3 is TGTGCCAGCAGCTTGGGGACAGGGGAGATGGGGCAGTACTTC.